The 9 T cell receptor beta chains below all came from one sample that was sequenced in a study of cytomegalovirus exposure and HLA in healthy donors. It was with 60 Vbeta and 13 Jbeta primers that the PCR ran. Assay: immunoSEQ multiplex PCR; the TCRdb copy retains only in-frame clones and omits some. The data show roughly 100,000 clones, about 76% seen once. Source material: PBMCs. The receptors come from a woman aged 45 to 65 in good health and CMV-seropositive.

This chain joins TRBV19 and TRBJ1-5, with 11 bases lining up with TRBD1. CDR1 and CDR2 from the germline V gene are LNHDA and SQIVND (reference sequence). The trim removed 3 bases at V and 8 bases at J, leaving 18 bases unmatched. The CDR3 is 19 residues long. CDR3 protein: CASSISGTGGPVTIKPQHF. The CDR3 DNA reads as TGTGCCAGTAGTATCTCTGGGACAGGGGGGCCGGTTACGATCAAGCCCCAGCATTTT.

The chain employs TRBV7-2 and TRBJ1-2, with TRBD1 matching 9 bases. The V gene's germline CDR1 is SGHTA and CDR2 FQGNSA. With V trimmed by 5 bases and J by 4 bases, 2 bases remained unmatched. The CDR3 contains 13 residues. The CDR3 coding sequence is TGTGCCAGCAGCGGACAGGGGAGCTATGGCTACACCTTC. Translated, it gives CASSGQGSYGYTF. Combining the CDR3 with reference TRBV7-2 and TRBJ1-2 gives the whole variable domain GAGVSQSPSNKVTEKGKDVELRCDPISGHTALYWYRQSLGQGLEFLIYFQGNSAPDKSGLPSDRFSAERTGGSVSTLTIQRTQQEDSAVYLCASSGQGSYGYTFGSGTRLTVV.

V gene TRBV18 combines with J gene TRBJ1-5; 7 bases agree with TRBD1. Germline V gene sequence: CDR1 KGHSH, CDR2 LQKENI. J was trimmed by 5 bases and V by 5 bases; bases with no gene match: 3. The CDR3 is 13 amino acids. CDR3 amino acids: CASSGRGDQPQHF. The CDR3 nucleotides read TGTGCCAGCTCAGGCAGGGGGGATCAGCCCCAGCATTTT.

Comment on this clone: A read error may account for a junction end that differs from germline. The chain recombines TRBV7-8 with TRBJ1-2; D may be TRBD1 (6 bases). The germline gives CDR1 SGHVS, CDR2 FQNEAQ. The CDR3 totals 14 residues. The CDR3 region is CTSSPDRQGYGYTF. The CDR3 region has the DNA TGTACCAGCAGCCCAGACAGGCAGGGCTATGGCTACACCTTC.

The chain combines TRBV9 with TRBJ1-3; 8 bases match TRBD1. With V trimmed by 2 bases and J by 0 bases, 1 base remained unmatched. This CDR3 region has 15 residues. The germline V gene encodes CDR1 SGDLS and CDR2 YYNGEE. The CDR3 protein is CASSVTGDSGNTIYF. The CDR3 DNA is TGTGCCAGCAGCGTGACAGGGGACTCTGGAAACACCATATATTTT.

CDR3 sequence (DNA): TGTGCCAGCAGTTCAACAGCGGACTCTGGAAACACCATATATTTT. It specifies CASSSTADSGNTIYF. The chain carries TRBV28 and TRBJ1-3; D is ambiguous. Germline CDR1 is MDHEN and CDR2 is SYDVKM. The V end was cut by 4 bases, the J end by 0 bases, with 10 bases between. This CDR3 comprises 15 residues.

The J gene is TRBJ2-1, the V gene TRBV30; 11 nucleotides match TRBD2. V lost 2 bases to trimming and J lost 4 bases; unmatched junction nucleotides: 7. Germline loops: CDR1 GTSNPN, CDR2 SVGIG (reference sequence). CDR3 size: 16 residues. CDR3 bases: TGTGCCTGGAGTCCCCTAGCGGGGGGACGTTACAATGAGCAGTTCTTC. Translated, it gives CAWSPLAGGRYNEQFF. Full variable domain (remainder filled in from reference TRBV30 and TRBJ2-1): SQTIHQWPATLVQPVGSPLSLECTVEGTSNPNLYWYRQAAGRGLQLLFYSVGIGQISSEVPQNLSASRPQDRQFILSSKKLLLSDSGFYLCAWSPLAGGRYNEQFFGPGTRLTVL.

In its sample, this clone was seen a few times. V is TRBV5-1 and J is TRBJ2-5; D uncertain. V lost 0 bases and J 5 bases, leaving 17 bases between the germline ends. CDR1 and CDR2 from the germline V gene are SGHRS and YFSETQ. The CDR3 has 16 amino acids. This CDR3 is CASSLVGASVAETQYF. DNA of the CDR3: TGCGCCAGCAGCTTGGTTGGAGCGTCCGTCGCGGAGACCCAGTACTTC.

V usage is TRBV6-6 and J usage is TRBJ2-5; 9 bases are shared with TRBD2. CDR1 is MNHNY and CDR2 is SVGAGI in the germline V gene (reference sequence). This CDR3 is built from 16 residues. The junction had 5 bases not matched to a gene; V was cut back by 2 bases and J by 1 base. This CDR3 is CASSYGLAGPQETQYF. The CDR3 nucleotides read TGTGCCAGCAGTTACGGTCTAGCGGGGCCCCAAGAGACCCAGTACTTC.